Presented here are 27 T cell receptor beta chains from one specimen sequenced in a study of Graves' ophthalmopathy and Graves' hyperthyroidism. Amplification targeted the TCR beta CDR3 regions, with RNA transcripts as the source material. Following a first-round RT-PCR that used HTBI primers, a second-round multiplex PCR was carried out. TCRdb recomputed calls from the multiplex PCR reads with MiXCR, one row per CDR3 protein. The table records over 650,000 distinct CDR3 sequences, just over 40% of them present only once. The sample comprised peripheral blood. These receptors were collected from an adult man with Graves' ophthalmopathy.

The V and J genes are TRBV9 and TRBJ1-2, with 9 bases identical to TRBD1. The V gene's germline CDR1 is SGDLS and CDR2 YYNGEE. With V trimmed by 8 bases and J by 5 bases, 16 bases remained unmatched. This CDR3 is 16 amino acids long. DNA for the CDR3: TGTGCCAGTAGCTTACAGAGGGGACAGGGTTTTTATGGCTACACCTTC. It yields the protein CASSLQRGQGFYGYTF.

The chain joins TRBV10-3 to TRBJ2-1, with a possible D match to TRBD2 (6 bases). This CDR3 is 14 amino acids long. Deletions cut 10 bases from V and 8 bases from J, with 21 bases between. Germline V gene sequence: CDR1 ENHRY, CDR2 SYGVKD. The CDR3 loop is CASQAGVGDYEQFF. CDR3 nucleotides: TGTGCCAGCCAAGCGGGCGTTGGGGACTATGAGCAGTTCTTC.

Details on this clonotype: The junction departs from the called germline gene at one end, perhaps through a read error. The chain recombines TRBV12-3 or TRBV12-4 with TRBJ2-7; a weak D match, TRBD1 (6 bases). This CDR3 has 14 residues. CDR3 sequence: CASNLRDTSYEQYF. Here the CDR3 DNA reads TGTGCCAGCAATTTAAGGGACACATCCTACGAGCAGTACTTC.

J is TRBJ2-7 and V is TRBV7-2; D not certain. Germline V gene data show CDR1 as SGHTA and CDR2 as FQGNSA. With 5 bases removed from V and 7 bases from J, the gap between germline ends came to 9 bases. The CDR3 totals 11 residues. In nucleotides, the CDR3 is TGTGCCAGCAGCAAGACGCGGGAGCAGTACTTC. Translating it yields CASSKTREQYF.

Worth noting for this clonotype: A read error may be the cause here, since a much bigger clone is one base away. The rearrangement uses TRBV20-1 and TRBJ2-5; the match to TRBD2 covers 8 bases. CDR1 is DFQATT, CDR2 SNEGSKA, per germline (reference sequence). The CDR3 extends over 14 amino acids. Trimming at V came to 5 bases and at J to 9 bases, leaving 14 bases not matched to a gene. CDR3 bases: TGCAGTGCTTCGGCGGGGGGAGGGAAGGAGGCCCAGTACTTC. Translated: CSASAGGGKEAQYF.

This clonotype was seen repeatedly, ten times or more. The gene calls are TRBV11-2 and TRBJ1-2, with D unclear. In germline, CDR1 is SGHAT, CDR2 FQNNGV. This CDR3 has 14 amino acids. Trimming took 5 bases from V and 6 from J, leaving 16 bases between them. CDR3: CASSATGRTDGYTF. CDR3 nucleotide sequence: TGTGCCAGCAGCGCCACCGGGAGAACCGATGGCTACACCTTC.

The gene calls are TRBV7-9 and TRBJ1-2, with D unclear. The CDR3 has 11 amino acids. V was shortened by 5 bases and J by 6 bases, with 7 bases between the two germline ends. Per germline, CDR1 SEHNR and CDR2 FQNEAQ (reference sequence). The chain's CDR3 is CASSGRDGYTF. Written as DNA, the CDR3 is TGTGCCAGCAGCGGTCGAGATGGCTACACCTTC.

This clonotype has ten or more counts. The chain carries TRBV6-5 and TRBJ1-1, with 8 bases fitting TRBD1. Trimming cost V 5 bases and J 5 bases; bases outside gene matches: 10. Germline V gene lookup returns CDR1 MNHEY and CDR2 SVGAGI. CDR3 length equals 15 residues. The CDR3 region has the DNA TGTGCCAGCAGTCACACCAGGACAGGGCGTACTGAAGCTTTCTTT. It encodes CASSHTRTGRTEAFF.

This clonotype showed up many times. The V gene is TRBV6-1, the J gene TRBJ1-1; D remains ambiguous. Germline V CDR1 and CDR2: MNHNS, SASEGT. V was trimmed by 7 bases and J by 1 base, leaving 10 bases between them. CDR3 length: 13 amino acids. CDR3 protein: CASTSTWNTEAFF. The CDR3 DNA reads TGTGCCAGCACCTCGACCTGGAACACTGAAGCTTTCTTT.

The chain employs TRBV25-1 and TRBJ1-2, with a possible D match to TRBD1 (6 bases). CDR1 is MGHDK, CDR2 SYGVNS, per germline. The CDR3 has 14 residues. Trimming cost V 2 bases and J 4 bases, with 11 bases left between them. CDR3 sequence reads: CASSEQGNGYGYTF. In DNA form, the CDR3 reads TGTGCCAGCAGTGAACAGGGGAATGGCTATGGCTACACCTTC.

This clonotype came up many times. The CDR3 sequence is CASSLHPREQYF. The CDR3 DNA is TGTGCCAGCAGCTTGCACCCCCGCGAGCAGTACTTC. The chain joins TRBV7-9 to TRBJ2-7; D not resolved. Germline CDR1 reads SEHNR; CDR2 reads FQNEAQ (reference sequence). Trimming stripped 3 bases from V and 6 bases from J, with 9 bases between. The CDR3 spans 12 residues.

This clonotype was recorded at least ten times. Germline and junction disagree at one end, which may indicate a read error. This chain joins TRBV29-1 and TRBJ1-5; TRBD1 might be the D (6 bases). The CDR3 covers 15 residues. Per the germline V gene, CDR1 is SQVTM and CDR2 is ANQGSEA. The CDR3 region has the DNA TGCAGCGTTGAAGGGACAGTTAATAGCAATCAGCCCCGGCATTTT. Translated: CSVEGTVNSNQPRHF. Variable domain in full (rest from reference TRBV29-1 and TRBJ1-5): SAVISQKPSRDICQRGTSLTIQCQVDSQVTMMFWYRQQPGQSLTLIATANQGSEATYESGFVIDKFPISRPNLTFSTLTVSNMSPEDSSIYLCSVEGTVNSNQPRHFGDGTRLSIL.

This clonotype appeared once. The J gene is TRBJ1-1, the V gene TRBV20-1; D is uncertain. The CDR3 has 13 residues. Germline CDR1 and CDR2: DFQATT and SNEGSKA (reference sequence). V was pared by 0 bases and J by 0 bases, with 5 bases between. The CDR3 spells CSAREGMNTEAFF. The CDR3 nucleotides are TGCAGTGCTAGAGAGGGGATGAACACTGAAGCTTTCTTT.

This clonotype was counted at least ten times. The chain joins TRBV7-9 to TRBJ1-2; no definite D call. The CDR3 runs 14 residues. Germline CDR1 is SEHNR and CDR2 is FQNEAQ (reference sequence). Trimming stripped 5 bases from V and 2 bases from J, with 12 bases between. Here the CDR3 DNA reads TGTGCCAGCAGCAGTGGTTACGGCAACTATGGCTACACCTTC. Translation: CASSSGYGNYGYTF.

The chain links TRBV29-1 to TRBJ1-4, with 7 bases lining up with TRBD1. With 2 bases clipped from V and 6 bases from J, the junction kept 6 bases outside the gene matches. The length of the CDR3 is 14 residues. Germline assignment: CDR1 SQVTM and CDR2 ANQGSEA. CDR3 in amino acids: CSVERTGVDEKLFF. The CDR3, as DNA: TGCAGCGTTGAACGGACAGGTGTGGATGAAAAACTGTTTTTT.

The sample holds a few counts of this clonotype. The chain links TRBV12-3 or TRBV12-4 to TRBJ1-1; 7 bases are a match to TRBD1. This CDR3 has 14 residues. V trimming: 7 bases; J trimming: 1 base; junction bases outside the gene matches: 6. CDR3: CASIQTGPNTEAFF. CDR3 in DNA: TGTGCCAGCATTCAGACAGGGCCGAACACTGAAGCTTTCTTT.

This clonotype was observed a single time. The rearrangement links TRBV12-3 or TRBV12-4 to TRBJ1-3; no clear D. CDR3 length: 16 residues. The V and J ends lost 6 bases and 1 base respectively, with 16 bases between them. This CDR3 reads CASRDIRRASGNTIYF. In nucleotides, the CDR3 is TGTGCCAGCAGAGACATTCGGAGGGCTTCTGGAAACACCATATATTTT.

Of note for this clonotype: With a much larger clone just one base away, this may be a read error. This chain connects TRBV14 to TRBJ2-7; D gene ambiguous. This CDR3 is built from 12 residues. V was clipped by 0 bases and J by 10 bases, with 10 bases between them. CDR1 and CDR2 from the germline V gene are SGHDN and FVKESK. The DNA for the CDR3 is TGTGCCAGCAGCCAAGATCGCCAGTCACAGTACTTC. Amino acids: CASSQDRQSQYF.

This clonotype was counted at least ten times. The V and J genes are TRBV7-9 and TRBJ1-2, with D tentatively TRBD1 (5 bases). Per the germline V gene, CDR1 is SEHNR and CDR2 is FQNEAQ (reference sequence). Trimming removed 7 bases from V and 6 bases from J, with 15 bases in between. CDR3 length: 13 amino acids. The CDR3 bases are TGTGCCAGCATCCAAGGGGTTTTCGATGGCTACACCTTC. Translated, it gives CASIQGVFDGYTF.

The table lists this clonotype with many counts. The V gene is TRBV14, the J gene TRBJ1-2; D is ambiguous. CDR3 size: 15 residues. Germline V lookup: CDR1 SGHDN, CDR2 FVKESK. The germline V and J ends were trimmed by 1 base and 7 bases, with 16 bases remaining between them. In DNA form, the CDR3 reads TGTGCCAGCAGCCAAGGGTCGCAGGTACTTGCTGGCTACACCTTC. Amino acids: CASSQGSQVLAGYTF. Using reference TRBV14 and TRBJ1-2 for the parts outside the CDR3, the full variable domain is EAGVTQFPSHSVIEKGQTVTLRCDPISGHDNLYWYRRVMGKEIKFLLHFVKESKQDESGMPNNRFLAERTGGTYSTLKVQPAELEDSGVYFCASSQGSQVLAGYTFGSGTRLTVV.

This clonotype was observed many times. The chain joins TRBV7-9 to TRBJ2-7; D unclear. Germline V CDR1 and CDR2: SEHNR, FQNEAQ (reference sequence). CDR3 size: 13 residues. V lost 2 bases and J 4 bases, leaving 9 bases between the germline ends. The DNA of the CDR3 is TGTGCCAGCAGCTTACTTGGCGGTTACGAGCAGTACTTC. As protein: CASSLLGGYEQYF. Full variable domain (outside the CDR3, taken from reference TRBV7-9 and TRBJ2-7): DTGVSQNPRHKITKRGQNVTFRCDPISEHNRLYWYRQTLGQGPEFLTYFQNEAQLEKSRLLSDRFSAERPKGSFSTLEIQRTEQGDSAMYLCASSLLGGYEQYFGPGTRLTVT.

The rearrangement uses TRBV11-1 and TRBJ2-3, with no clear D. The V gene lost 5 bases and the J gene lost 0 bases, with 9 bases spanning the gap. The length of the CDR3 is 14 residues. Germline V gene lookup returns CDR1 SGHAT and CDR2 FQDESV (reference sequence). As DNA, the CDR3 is TGTGCCAGCAGCGAGATGGGGAGCACAGATACGCAGTATTTT. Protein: CASSEMGSTDTQYF.

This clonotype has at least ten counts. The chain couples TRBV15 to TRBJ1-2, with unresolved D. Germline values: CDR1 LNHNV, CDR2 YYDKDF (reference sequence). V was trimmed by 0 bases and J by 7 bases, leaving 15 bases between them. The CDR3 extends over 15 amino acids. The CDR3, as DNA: TGTGCCACCAGCAGAGATAGATCCCAGCTATCTGGCTACACCTTC. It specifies CATSRDRSQLSGYTF.

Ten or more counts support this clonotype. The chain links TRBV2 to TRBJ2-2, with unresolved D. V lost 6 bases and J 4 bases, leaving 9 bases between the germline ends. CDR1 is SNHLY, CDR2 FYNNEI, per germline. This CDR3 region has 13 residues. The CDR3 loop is CASSPVTTGELFF. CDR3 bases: TGTGCCAGCAGCCCCGTCACCACCGGGGAGCTGTTTTTT.

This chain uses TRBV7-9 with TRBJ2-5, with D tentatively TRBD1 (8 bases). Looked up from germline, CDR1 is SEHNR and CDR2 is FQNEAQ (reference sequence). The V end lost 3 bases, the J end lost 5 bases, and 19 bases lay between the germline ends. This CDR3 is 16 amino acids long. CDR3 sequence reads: CASSFDRGGTTETQYF. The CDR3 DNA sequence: TGTGCCAGCAGCTTTGACAGGGGCGGGACTACTGAGACCCAGTACTTC. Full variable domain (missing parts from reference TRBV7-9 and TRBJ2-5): DTGVSQNPRHKITKRGQNVTFRCDPISEHNRLYWYRQTLGQGPEFLTYFQNEAQLEKSRLLSDRFSAERPKGSFSTLEIQRTEQGDSAMYLCASSFDRGGTTETQYFGPGTRLLVL.

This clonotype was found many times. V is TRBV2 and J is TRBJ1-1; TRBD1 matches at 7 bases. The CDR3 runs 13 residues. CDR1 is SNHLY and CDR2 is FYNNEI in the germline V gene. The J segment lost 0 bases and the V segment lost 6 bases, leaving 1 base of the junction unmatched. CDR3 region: CASRGQVNTEAFF. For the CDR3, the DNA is TGTGCCAGCAGAGGACAGGTGAACACTGAAGCTTTCTTT.

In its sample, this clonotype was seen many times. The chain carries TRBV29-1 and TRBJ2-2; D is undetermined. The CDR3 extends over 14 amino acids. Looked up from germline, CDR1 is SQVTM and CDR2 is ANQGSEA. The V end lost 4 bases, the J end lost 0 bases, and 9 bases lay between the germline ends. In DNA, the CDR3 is TGCAGCGTTGCGGGTCCCGCGAACACCGGGGAGCTGTTTTTT. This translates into CSVAGPANTGELFF.